One and the same sample provided the 24 T cell receptor beta chains below, sequenced in a study of cytomegalovirus exposure and HLA in healthy donors. Some clones are missing from TCRdb's copy, which holds only in-frame ones; the method was immunoSEQ multiplex PCR. The profile covers 140,000 or so clones, with roughly 90% appearing a single time and roughly 4.5% taken by the ten largest. Sequenced: PBMCs. The receptors come from a young man in good health and CMV-seropositive.

The chain carries TRBV15 and TRBJ2-3, with D possibly TRBD2 on 5 matching bases. V lost 0 bases, J lost 6 bases, and 19 bases lay in between. This CDR3 contains 17 residues. Germline lookup yields CDR1 LNHNV and CDR2 YYDKDF (reference sequence). This CDR3 is CATSRDRDIPPSDTQYF. In nucleotides, the CDR3 is TGTGCCACCAGCAGAGATCGGGATATCCCTCCGTCGGATACGCAGTATTTT.

V and J are TRBV9 and TRBJ2-1; 11 nucleotides line up with TRBD2. This CDR3 spans 15 amino acids. V lost 1 base and J lost 6; bases outside the gene matches: 3. Germline V CDR1 and CDR2: SGDLS, YYNGEE. CDR3 residues: CASSVKGLAGNEQFF. The CDR3 DNA sequence: TGTGCCAGCAGCGTAAAAGGACTAGCGGGCAATGAGCAGTTCTTC.

This clone was observed once. The chain combines TRBV5-6 with TRBJ2-1; maybe TRBD2 (5 bases). The V gene's germline CDR1 is SGHDT and CDR2 YYEEEE. The CDR3 is 13 residues long. V was trimmed by 0 bases and J by 7 bases, leaving 8 bases between them. The DNA of the CDR3 is TGTGCCAGCAGCTTGGTCGGGGAGAATGAGCAGTTCTTC. Amino acid sequence: CASSLVGENEQFF.

Here the CDR3 reads CASSPRDRDNEQFF. The CDR3 coding sequence is TGTGCCAGCAGCCCCCGGGACAGAGACAATGAGCAGTTCTTC. This chain joins TRBV7-9 and TRBJ2-1; the match to TRBD1 covers 7 bases. Per germline, CDR1 SEHNR and CDR2 FQNEAQ (reference sequence). V was pared by 5 bases and J by 5 bases, with 6 bases of the junction left unmatched. The CDR3 spans 14 residues.

The chain recombines TRBV5-6 with TRBJ1-1, with D tentatively TRBD1 (5 bases). This CDR3 spans 15 amino acids. Deletions cut 1 base from V and 6 bases from J, with 16 bases between. The germline gives CDR1 SGHDT, CDR2 YYEEEE. CDR3 region: CASSLFKGFAAEAFF. The CDR3 DNA reads as TGTGCCAGCAGCTTGTTCAAGGGGTTCGCCGCTGAAGCTTTCTTT.

The V gene is TRBV27, the J gene TRBJ1-4, with D possibly being TRBD1 (6 bases). The V gene's germline CDR1 is MNHEY and CDR2 SMNVEV (reference sequence). The V gene lost 6 bases and the J gene lost 4 bases, with 12 bases spanning the gap. This CDR3 is 14 amino acids long. CDR3 sequence (DNA): TGTGCCAGCAGGTCCCAGGGACATAATGAAAAACTGTTTTTT. This translates into CASRSQGHNEKLFF.

The chain is built from TRBV27 and TRBJ2-2; TRBD2 matches at 13 bases. Germline-derived CDR1 and CDR2 are MNHEY and SMNVEV (reference sequence). V shed 3 bases and J 2 bases; nucleotides not matched to a gene: 9. The CDR3 consists of 19 residues. CDR3 sequence reads: CASSFPRTSGRTNTGELFF. For the CDR3, the DNA is TGTGCCAGCAGTTTCCCGAGGACTAGCGGGAGAACAAACACCGGGGAGCTGTTTTTT.

The chain carries TRBV2 and TRBJ1-2; D may be TRBD1 (5 bases). This CDR3 is 13 amino acids long. Trimming cost V 7 bases and J 3 bases, with 12 bases left between them. CDR1 and CDR2 from the germline V gene are SNHLY and FYNNEI. The CDR3 DNA reads as TGTGCCAGCAACGCAGGGAACTACTATGGCTACACCTTC. This gives the protein CASNAGNYYGYTF.

The chain employs TRBV4-1 and TRBJ2-5, with D unclear. V shed 0 bases and J shed 2 bases, with 10 bases lying between them. The germline V gene has CDR1 MGHRA and CDR2 YSYEKL. This CDR3 is built from 15 residues. The CDR3, as DNA: TGCGCCAGCAGCCAAGAAGGCAGGCGTCAAGAGACCCAGTACTTC. This translates into CASSQEGRRQETQYF.

Concerning this clone itself: Its ends do not fully match the called genes, so a read error is possible. The chain uses TRBV5-1 and TRBJ1-1, with 9 bases fitting TRBD1. Germline CDR1 reads SGHRS; CDR2 reads YFSETQ. CDR3 length equals 16 residues. The CDR3 DNA reads as TGCGCCAGCAGCTTACAGGGGGCCCTGCTAGGAGCCGAAGTTTTCTTT. Amino acid sequence: CASSLQGALLGAEVFF.

The V call is TRBV5-1, the J call TRBJ2-2, with unresolved D. V was cut by 5 bases and J by 6 bases, with 8 bases left in between. Germline V gives CDR1 SGHRS, CDR2 YFSETQ. The CDR3 sequence is 12 residues long. The CDR3 bases are TGCGCCAGCAGTTTCGGGTCCGGGGAGCTGTTTTTT. It codes for CASSFGSGELFF. Combining the CDR3 with reference TRBV5-1 and TRBJ2-2 gives the whole variable domain KAGVTQTPRYLIKTRGQQVTLSCSPISGHRSVSWYQQTPGQGLQFLFEYFSETQRNKGNFPGRFSGRQFSNSRSEMNVSTLELGDSALYLCASSFGSGELFFGEGSRLTVL.

The sample holds one count of this clone. The chain carries TRBV6-5 and TRBJ1-2; no reliable D call. The CDR3 totals 13 residues. Germline-derived CDR1 and CDR2 are MNHEY and SVGAGI. The V end lost 8 bases, the J end lost 2 bases, and 12 bases lay between the germline ends. This chain's CDR3 is CASGPTPNYGYTF. CDR3 bases: TGTGCCAGCGGGCCCACACCAAACTATGGCTACACCTTC.

The gene calls are TRBV6-1 and TRBJ1-1; maybe TRBD1 (5 bases). The germline V gene has CDR1 MNHNS and CDR2 SASEGT. Trimming removed 4 bases at V and 9 bases at J, with 21 bases between. The CDR3 extends over 15 amino acids. CDR3 protein: CASSVGTNRLLQAFF. The CDR3 coding sequence is TGTGCCAGCAGTGTAGGGACTAACCGCCTCCTTCAAGCTTTCTTT.

This chain uses TRBV5-4 with TRBJ2-3; a possible D gene is TRBD2 (5 bases). The germline V and J ends were trimmed by 4 bases and 2 bases, with 17 bases remaining between them. There are 16 residues in the CDR3. Germline V gene sequence: CDR1 SGHNT, CDR2 YYREEE (reference sequence). The CDR3 reads CASSEPKKRNTDTQYF. The CDR3 DNA follows: TGTGCCAGCAGCGAACCAAAGAAGCGGAACACAGATACGCAGTATTTT.

The chain couples TRBV13 to TRBJ2-1; weak D call: TRBD1 (5 bases). Germline loops: CDR1 PRHDT, CDR2 FYEKMQ (reference sequence). The CDR3 loop spans 13 amino acids. V was shortened by 4 bases and J by 4 bases, with 8 bases between the two germline ends. The CDR3 loop reads CASSSTAYNEQFF. DNA for the CDR3: TGTGCCAGCAGCTCGACAGCTTACAATGAGCAGTTCTTC.

The chain uses TRBV5-8 and TRBJ2-1; 8 bases line up with TRBD1. V lost 6 bases and J lost 10; bases outside the gene matches: 9. CDR1 is SGHTS and CDR2 is YDEGEE in the germline V gene. CDR3 length: 13 residues. CDR3: CASTLTGAEEQFF. CDR3 sequence (DNA): TGTGCCAGCACCCTGACAGGGGCGGAGGAGCAGTTCTTC.

The V call is TRBV9, the J call TRBJ1-3; the D gene is possibly TRBD1 (5 bases). The germline CDR1 and CDR2 sequences are SGDLS and YYNGEE. V shed 0 bases and J shed 0 bases, with 10 bases lying between them. The CDR3 totals 16 residues. CDR3 sequence reads: CASSVGGHFSGNTIYF. The CDR3 bases are TGTGCCAGCAGCGTAGGCGGACACTTCTCTGGAAACACCATATATTTT.

The gene calls are TRBV5-6 and TRBJ1-4; D uncertain. V lost 0 bases and J 7 bases, leaving 10 bases between the germline ends. The CDR3 is 14 residues long. The germline gives CDR1 SGHDT, CDR2 YYEEEE. CDR3 residues: CASSLVGEAEKLFF. CDR3 nucleotide sequence: TGTGCCAGCAGCTTGGTCGGGGAAGCTGAAAAACTGTTTTTT.

The rearrangement uses TRBV7-9 and TRBJ2-3, with 9 bases aligning to TRBD2. This CDR3 contains 14 residues. From germline, CDR1 is SEHNR and CDR2 FQNEAQ (reference sequence). With 8 bases clipped from V and 3 bases from J, the junction kept 6 bases outside the gene matches. In DNA, the CDR3 is TGTGCCAGCCGACTAGCGGTCGGTACAGATACGCAGTATTTT. This codes for CASRLAVGTDTQYF.

The chain uses TRBV2 and TRBJ2-7, with D possibly being TRBD2 (6 bases). The CDR3 has 13 residues. The germline CDR1 and CDR2 sequences are SNHLY and FYNNEI. V lost 5 bases to trimming and J lost 3 bases, with 11 bases between them. CDR3 bases: TGTGCCAGCAGTCCTCTAGCGTACTACGAGCAGTACTTC. Amino acids: CASSPLAYYEQYF.

The rearrangement links TRBV5-4 to TRBJ2-2; 9 bases match TRBD2. Germline V gene sequence: CDR1 SGHNT, CDR2 YYREEE (reference sequence). The V gene end was trimmed by 4 bases and the J gene end by 5 bases; junction bases not matched to a gene: 6. This CDR3 region has 15 residues. CDR3 residues: CASSISGSMTGELFF. For the CDR3, the DNA is TGTGCCAGCAGCATTAGCGGGAGTATGACCGGGGAGCTGTTTTTT.

The gene calls are TRBV10-3 and TRBJ2-2; 12 bases map to TRBD2. V gave up 5 bases and J gave up 5 bases; unmatched junction bases: 6. Germline assignment: CDR1 ENHRY and CDR2 SYGVKD. CDR3 size: 16 residues. In DNA, the CDR3 is TGTGCCATCAGTCCCATCGGACTAGCGGGGACCGGGGAGCTGTTTTTT. Encoded protein: CAISPIGLAGTGELFF.

The CDR3 DNA reads TGTGCCAGCAGTGACTCTGCGGGGGGGCCAGATACGCAGTATTTT. Translation: CASSDSAGGPDTQYF. The chain combines TRBV6-4 with TRBJ2-3, with TRBD2 matching over 9 bases. The germline V gene encodes CDR1 MRHNA and CDR2 SNTAGT. The CDR3 length is 15 residues. V lost 0 bases to trimming and J lost 4 bases; unmatched junction nucleotides: 2.

This clone was seen only a few times. The chain couples TRBV5-4 to TRBJ2-2, with no clear D. V lost 1 base and J lost 5, with 3 bases in between. The CDR3 runs 12 residues. Germline-derived CDR1 and CDR2 are SGHNT and YYREEE (reference sequence). Here the CDR3 DNA reads TGTGCCAGCAGCTTGTTAACCGGGGAGCTGTTTTTT. Amino acid sequence: CASSLLTGELFF.